This is a list of T cell receptor beta chains from one sample in a study of radiation and T cells in renal cell carcinoma. The method was immunoSEQ multiplex PCR; TCRdb's version includes in-frame clones alone and lacks a portion of them. The sample comprises around 16,000 clones, around 58% of which are singletons, and about 10% rests with the top ten. The sample here was tumor tissue, taken from a patient whose treatment was nephrectomy without radiotherapy. These receptors originate from a man over 45 with renal cell carcinoma. Each CDR3 is given with its conserved first and last residue. D genes are given only for firm matches. Clone size is given for some rows only: seen once, a few or many times, or a class if the clone is expanded.

12	TRBV5-1	TRBJ2-7	.	.	CASSLGLSEQYF	TGCGCCAGCAGCTTGGGGCTTTCCGAGCAGTACTTC
17	TRBV28	TRBJ2-7	TRBD1	.	CASSLWPLGTGYYEQYF	TGTGCCAGCAGTTTATGGCCTCTCGGGACAGGCTATTACGAGCAGTACTTC
15	TRBV5-8	TRBJ1-1	.	medium-sized	CASSLGQGSNTEAFF	TGTGCCAGCAGCTTGGGGCAGGGGTCGAACACTGAAGCTTTCTTT
14	TRBV5-6	TRBJ2-7	.	.	CASSLDSSIYEQYF	TGTGCCAGCAGCTTGGATAGCAGCATCTACGAGCAGTACTTC
12	TRBV9	TRBJ2-7	.	.	CASSQETYEQYF	TGTGCCAGCAGCCAAGAGACCTACGAGCAGTACTTC
16	TRBV30	TRBJ2-1	.	.	CAWSDSAGRSYNEQFF	TGTGCCTGGAGCGACTCCGCGGGTCGCTCCTACAATGAGCAGTTCTTC
14	TRBV2	TRBJ2-2	TRBD2	.	CASNPGGGTGELFF	TGTGCCAGCAATCCGGGAGGTGGGACCGGGGAGCTGTTTTTT
11	TRBV7-2	TRBJ2-1	TRBD2	.	CASRSRGEQFF	TGTGCCAGCAGATCGCGGGGGGAGCAGTTCTTC
16	TRBV4-2	TRBJ2-1	TRBD2	.	CASSQERGGPYNEQFF	TGTGCCAGCAGCCAAGAGCGGGGGGGCCCCTACAATGAGCAGTTCTTC
16	TRBV27	TRBJ2-3	.	.	CASSLSVATSTDTQYF	TGTGCCAGCAGTTTATCGGTAGCGACAAGCACAGATACGCAGTATTTT
15	TRBV29-1	TRBJ2-4	.	.	CSVEEHSIAKNIQYF	TGCAGCGTTGAAGAGCACTCCATAGCCAAAAACATTCAGTACTTC
14	TRBV14	TRBJ2-5	TRBD2	few	CASSQDWREETQYF	TGTGCCAGCAGCCAAGACTGGCGGGAGGAGACCCAGTACTTC
16	TRBV5-1	TRBJ2-7	TRBD1	few	CASSLVPGQSSYEQYF	TGCGCCAGCAGCTTGGTACCGGGACAGAGCTCCTACGAGCAGTACTTC
16	TRBV7-9	TRBJ2-1	TRBD2	.	CASSMLSGSSYNEQFF	TGTGCCAGCAGCATGCTTAGCGGGAGCTCCTACAATGAGCAGTTCTTC
16	TRBV27	TRBJ1-6	TRBD1	medium-sized	CASSRQGDAYNSPLHF	TGTGCCAGCAGCAGACAGGGGGACGCGTATAATTCACCCCTCCACTTT
17	TRBV29-1	TRBJ2-1	TRBD2	.	CSVEDSVEGGPYNEQFF	TGCAGCGTTGAAGATTCTGTCGAGGGAGGGCCCTACAATGAGCAGTTCTTC
14	TRBV6-1	TRBJ2-7	.	.	CASSERDGPYEQYF	TGTGCCAGCAGTGAACGAGACGGCCCCTACGAGCAGTACTTC
15	TRBV4-2	TRBJ2-7	TRBD1	few	CASSQVATGIYEQYF	TGTGCCAGCAGCCAAGTCGCGACAGGGATTTACGAGCAGTACTTC
13	TRBV5-5	TRBJ1-2	.	.	CASSQDRPYGYTF	TGTGCCAGCAGTCAAGACAGGCCTTATGGCTACACCTTC
12	TRBV29-1	TRBJ2-1	TRBD2	few	CSTHSGDPEQFF	TGCAGCACCCATAGCGGGGACCCAGAGCAGTTCTTC
11	TRBV6-6	TRBJ1-1	.	many	CASARGTEAFF	TGTGCCAGCGCCCGAGGGACTGAAGCTTTCTTT
17	TRBV9	TRBJ2-1	TRBD2	few	CASSVVRELAGANEQFF	TGTGCCAGCAGCGTAGTTCGGGAGCTAGCGGGAGCAAATGAGCAGTTCTTC
13	TRBV4-3	TRBJ2-3	.	few	CASSQDQGYTQYF	TGCGCCAGCAGCCAAGATCAGGGGTATACGCAGTATTTT
15	TRBV4-1	TRBJ2-7	.	.	CASSQDPTAAYEQYF	TGTGCCAGCAGCCAAGATCCGACGGCCGCCTACGAGCAGTACTTC
13	TRBV2	TRBJ2-1	.	few	CASSLDLGGEQFF	TGTGCCAGCAGCCTCGATCTAGGAGGTGAGCAGTTCTTC
15	TRBV6-5	TRBJ2-4	.	.	CASSLSELAKNIQYF	TGTGCCAGCAGTCTCTCAGAGTTAGCCAAAAACATTCAGTACTTC
15	TRBV6-6	TRBJ1-1	.	.	CASSYSPGGDTEAFF	TGTGCCAGCAGTTACTCGCCGGGTGGCGACACTGAAGCTTTCTTT
13	TRBV15	TRBJ2-5	.	.	CATSRSPQETQYF	TGTGCCACCAGCAGGTCCCCACAAGAGACCCAGTACTTC
13	TRBV29-1	TRBJ2-7	.	.	CSVELGGGYEQYF	TGCAGCGTTGAATTGGGAGGAGGCTACGAGCAGTACTTC
15	TRBV6-5	TRBJ1-3	TRBD1	.	CASSYTGTDGNTIYF	TGTGCCAGCAGTTACACCGGGACAGATGGAAACACCATATATTTT
15	TRBV6-6	TRBJ1-1	.	.	CASSSLFLGNTEAFF	TGTGCCAGCAGTTCTCTGTTCCTCGGGAACACTGAAGCTTTCTTT
18	TRBV5-6	TRBJ2-3	TRBD2	.	CASSGWTSGVFSTDTQYF	TGTGCCAGCAGCGGTTGGACTAGCGGGGTGTTTAGCACAGATACGCAGTATTTT
13	TRBV19	TRBJ2-7	.	.	CASSIVAGDEQYF	TGTGCCAGTAGTATAGTGGCCGGAGACGAGCAGTACTTC
13	TRBV7-2	TRBJ2-7	.	few	CASSPGGGGEQYF	TGTGCCAGCAGCCCCGGGGGAGGGGGCGAGCAGTACTTC
16	TRBV11-3	TRBJ1-1	TRBD1	few	CASSLDRVGRGTEAFF	TGTGCCAGCAGCTTAGATCGCGTCGGCAGGGGGACTGAAGCTTTCTTT
14	TRBV6-1	TRBJ2-3	.	.	CASITTSLTDTQYF	TGTGCCAGCATCACAACCAGTCTCACAGATACGCAGTATTTT
15	TRBV5-1	TRBJ2-1	TRBD1	.	CASSLDQGVYNEQFF	TGCGCCAGCAGCTTGGACCAGGGGGTATACAATGAGCAGTTCTTC
16	TRBV27	TRBJ2-5	TRBD1	.	CASSFTPQGVQETQYF	TGTGCCAGCAGTTTTACCCCCCAGGGGGTCCAAGAGACCCAGTACTTC
12	TRBV7-8	TRBJ1-1	.	.	CASRQGNTEAFF	TGTGCCAGCAGACAGGGGAACACTGAAGCTTTCTTT